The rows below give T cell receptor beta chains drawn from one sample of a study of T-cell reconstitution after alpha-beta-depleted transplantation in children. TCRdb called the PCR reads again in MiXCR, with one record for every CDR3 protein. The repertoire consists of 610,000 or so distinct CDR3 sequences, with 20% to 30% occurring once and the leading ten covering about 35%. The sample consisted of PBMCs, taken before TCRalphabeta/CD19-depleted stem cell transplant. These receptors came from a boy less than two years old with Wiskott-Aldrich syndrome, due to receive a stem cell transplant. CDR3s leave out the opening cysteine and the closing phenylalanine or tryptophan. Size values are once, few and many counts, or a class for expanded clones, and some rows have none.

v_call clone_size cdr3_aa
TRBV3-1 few ASRETGTGVNEQF
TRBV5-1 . ASQRVNTGELF
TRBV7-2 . ASSLGLGTSIYEQY
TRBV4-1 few ASSQEALAPYNEQF
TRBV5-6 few ASSFTGTSGSLGF
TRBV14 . ASSQRKRSLGLANYGYT
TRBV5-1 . ASSLKDPSTEQY
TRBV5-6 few ASRSVGGYNQPQH
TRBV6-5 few ASSSRRTLLDTQY
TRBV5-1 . ASSSLAGEGYEQY
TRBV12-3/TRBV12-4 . ASSFATVTSTDTQY
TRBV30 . AWKGGGGVTDTQY
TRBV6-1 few ASSALTGANTEAF
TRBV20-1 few SARKPVIYEQF
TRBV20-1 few SASPDSQETQY
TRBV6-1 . ASRSGPAYEQY
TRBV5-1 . ASSLALADYNEQF
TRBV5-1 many ASSPQLVYNEQF
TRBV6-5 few ASSYSHGDGELF
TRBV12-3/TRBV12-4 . ASSLEGEAVGNTIY
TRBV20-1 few AGTSLHSSTDTQY
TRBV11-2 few ASSLVVNEQF
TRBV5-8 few ASSFLGVSGNTIY
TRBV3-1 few ASSPRQINEKLF
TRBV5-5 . ASSQQGESSYNEQF
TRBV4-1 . ASSQAVLLAGQDEQF
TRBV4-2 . ASSQDGAEQETQY
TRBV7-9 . ASSVHFETPNYGYT
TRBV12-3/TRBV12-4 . ASTLGGTGSYEQY
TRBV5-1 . ASSLSGKAGTDTQY
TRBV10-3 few AIRGDRAVGSYEQY
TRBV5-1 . ASSRDRVISGALF
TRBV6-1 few ASSLGGVADEQF
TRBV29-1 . SVDNVESTGELF
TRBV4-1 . ASSQLEKPRTASSYNSPLH
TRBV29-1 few SVAGGSSYNEQF
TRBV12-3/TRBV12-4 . ASSLRLAGKVYNEQF
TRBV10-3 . ASREGPNQPQH
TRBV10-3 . AIRDRDNFGYT
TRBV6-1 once ASRESGFEQF
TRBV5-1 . ASSFAGGPYEQY
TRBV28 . ATLDLKTTTDTQY
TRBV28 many ASSLIRETQY
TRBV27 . ASSRTSYLEQF
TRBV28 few ASSFRTAGANVLT
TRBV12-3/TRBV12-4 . ASRPGLLQETQY
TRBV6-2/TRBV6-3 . ADRTGGAYNEQF
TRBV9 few ASSVAPFTGELF
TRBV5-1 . ASSLERPPDTQY
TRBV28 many ASLRVGATNEKLF
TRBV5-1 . ASSLVGLAAVPSYNEQF
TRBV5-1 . ASSLGSQGDPRKF
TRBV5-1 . ASSGGTHPNEAF
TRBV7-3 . ASSLRLAATDTQY